The subject of this entry is one T cell receptor (beta chain). The sample originates from a study of blood T cell repertoires in COVID-19. For the study at large: T cells, B-cell-depleted T cells, or PBMCs provided the cDNA or gDNA that served as material.

Individuals drawn from approximately 26 US areas were roughly 18 to 89 years old. Recovery meant two consecutive negative NP/OP PCR tests, professional clearance, or resolved symptoms. Authors' processing steps: Amplification from reference gene primers served as the basis for estimated nucleated cell counts. Some clones are missing from TCRdb's copy, which holds only in-frame ones; the method was immunoSEQ multiplex PCR. That table is the source of V, J and clone size, and D and trimming were worked out from the DNA. Among over 150,000 clones listed, 65% to 85% were seen once. Material: PBMCs or T cells enriched from blood (not recorded which). This receptor was obtained from a man aged 40-49 years who had recovered from COVID-19.

The CDR3 DNA follows: TGTGCCACCAGCATCCCCGGCGGGGACGGTGAAGCTTTCTTT. Translating it yields CATSIPGGDGEAFF. The rearrangement links TRBV15 to TRBJ1-1; D possibly corresponds to TRBD1 (5 bases). The CDR3 length is 14 residues. Trimming shortened V by 4 bases and J by 7 bases, and 16 bases separated the two germline ends. From germline, CDR1 is LNHNV and CDR2 YYDKDF (reference sequence).